This T cell receptor (beta chain) emerged from a study of Ad26.COV2.S vaccination and SARS-CoV-2 variants. Background on the study: Intramuscular Ad26.COV2.S at 5x10^10 or 1x10^11 viral particles.

Study-level results: Overall T cell responses may have been underestimated by the analyses of TCR breadth and depth. Non-spike TCR breadth was similar in vaccine and placebo recipients.

The CDR3 has 13 amino acids. Germline lookup yields CDR1 SEHNR and CDR2 FQNEAQ (reference sequence). The ends were cut back, 1 base at V and 3 bases at J, with 6 bases in the middle. Measured with immunoSEQ multiplex PCR; TCRdb has only the in-frame clones, and not every one. The sample consists of over 400,000 clones, 80% to 95% of them appearing once. Comments on this clone: As yet, its antigen is unknown.

Noted treatment: about 20 received Ad26.COV2.S at low or high dose, single or two shots; roughly 5 received placebo; per-sample allocation not given. It was on day 63 after the first vaccine or placebo injection that samples were taken. An adult aged 18-55 years in Boston served as the donor. The sequences come from peripheral blood, collected in a trial of Ad26.COV2.S vaccine versus placebo. The receptor's source is a person between 18 and 65 years old who received the Ad26.COV2.S COVID-19 vaccine or a placebo. This chain uses TRBV7-9 with TRBJ2-5, with unresolved D. In DNA form, the CDR3 reads TGTGCCAGCAGCTTAGATCCTGAAGAGACCCAGTACTTC. Encoded protein: CASSLDPEETQYF.